What follows describes a single TCR beta chain. Researchers prepared the TCRbeta library using unique molecular identifiers, the study reports. TCRdb independently ran MiXCR on the PCR reads; one entry per CDR3 protein. The sample yields about 600,000 distinct CDR3 sequences, 10% to 13% seen once. This entry comes from a study of T-cell reconstitution after alpha-beta-depleted transplantation in children. Germline V CDR1 and CDR2: SQVTM, ANQGSEA. CDR3 length: 12 residues. The sequence was obtained from a human donor who donated a stem cell graft to a child with acute myeloid leukemia. The sequencing used PBMCs from the stem cell graft donor, collected from the stem cell graft. The chain is built from TRBV29-1 and TRBJ2-3; 8 bases match TRBD2. CDR3 in amino acids: CRAGGDTDTQYF. The DNA for the CDR3 is TGCAGAGCCGGGGGGGACACAGATACGCAGTATTTT.